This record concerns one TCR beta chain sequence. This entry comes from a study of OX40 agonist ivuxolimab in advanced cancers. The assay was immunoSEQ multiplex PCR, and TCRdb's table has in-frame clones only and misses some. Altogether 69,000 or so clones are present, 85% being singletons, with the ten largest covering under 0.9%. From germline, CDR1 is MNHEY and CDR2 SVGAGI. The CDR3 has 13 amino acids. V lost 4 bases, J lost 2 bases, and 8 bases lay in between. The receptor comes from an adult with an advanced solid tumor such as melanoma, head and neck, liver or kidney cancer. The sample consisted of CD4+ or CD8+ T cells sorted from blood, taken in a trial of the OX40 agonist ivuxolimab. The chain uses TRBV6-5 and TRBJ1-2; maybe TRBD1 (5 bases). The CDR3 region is CASSFDSNYGYTF. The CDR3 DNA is TGTGCCAGCAGTTTTGACAGCAACTATGGCTACACCTTC.